This TCR beta chain was captured by sequencing in a study of blood T cell repertoires in COVID-19. Overall study context: Acute-phase and convalescent COVID-19 samples originated in the United States, Italy and Spain. T cells, B-cell-depleted T cells, or PBMCs supplied cDNA or gDNA.

Authors' methods: Cell counts per sample came from amplifying reference gene primers. Generated by immunoSEQ multiplex PCR, the TCRdb table keeps only in-frame clones and is missing some. That table furnishes V, J and clone size, whereas the DNA furnished D and trimming. The sample shows roughly 280,000 clones, over 75% of them seen only once. A note on this clone: The identical CDR3 is also encoded by other nucleotide sequences in the sample.

The CDR3 runs 14 residues. Germline V lookup: CDR1 SNHLY, CDR2 FYNNEI. The V and J ends lost 3 bases and 1 base respectively, with 9 bases between them. The source of this sequence is a woman between 65 and 79 years old with acute or convalescent COVID-19. Sequenced material: peripheral blood. This chain joins TRBV2 and TRBJ2-5, with TRBD1 as a possible D gene (6 bases). The CDR3, as DNA: TGTGCCAGCAGTGAGGGGGCGCTCCAAGAGACCCAGTACTTC. Protein sequence: CASSEGALQETQYF.